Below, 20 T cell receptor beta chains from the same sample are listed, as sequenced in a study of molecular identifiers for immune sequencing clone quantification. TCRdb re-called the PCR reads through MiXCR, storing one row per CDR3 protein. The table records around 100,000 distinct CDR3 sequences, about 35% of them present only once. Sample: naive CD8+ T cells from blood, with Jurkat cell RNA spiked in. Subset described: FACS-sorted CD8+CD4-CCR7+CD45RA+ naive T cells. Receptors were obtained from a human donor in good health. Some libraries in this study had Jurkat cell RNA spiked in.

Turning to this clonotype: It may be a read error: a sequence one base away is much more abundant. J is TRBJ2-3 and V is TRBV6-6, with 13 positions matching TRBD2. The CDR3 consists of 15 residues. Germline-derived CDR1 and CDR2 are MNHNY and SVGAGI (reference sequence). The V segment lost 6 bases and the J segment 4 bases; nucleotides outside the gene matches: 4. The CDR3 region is CASSRLAGGADTQYF. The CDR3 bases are TGTGCCAGCAGCCGACTAGCGGGAGGCGCAGATACGCAGTATTTT.

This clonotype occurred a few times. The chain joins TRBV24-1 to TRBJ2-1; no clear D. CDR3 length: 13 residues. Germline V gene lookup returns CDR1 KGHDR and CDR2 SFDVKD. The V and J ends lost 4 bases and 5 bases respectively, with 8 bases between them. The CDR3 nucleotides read TGTGCCACCAGTGACGGCGGAAACAATGAGCAGTTCTTC. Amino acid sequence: CATSDGGNNEQFF.

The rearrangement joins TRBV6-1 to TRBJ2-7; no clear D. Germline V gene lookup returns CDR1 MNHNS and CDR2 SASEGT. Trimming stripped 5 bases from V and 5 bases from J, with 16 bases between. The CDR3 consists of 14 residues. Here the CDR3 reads CASSPNTNRNEQYF. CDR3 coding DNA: TGTGCCAGCAGTCCAAACACTAACCGCAACGAGCAGTACTTC.

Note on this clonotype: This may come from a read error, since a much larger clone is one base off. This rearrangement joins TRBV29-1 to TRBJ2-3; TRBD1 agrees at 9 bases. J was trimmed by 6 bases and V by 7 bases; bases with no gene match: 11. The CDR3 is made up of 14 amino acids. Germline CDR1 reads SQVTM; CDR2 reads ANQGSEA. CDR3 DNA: TGCAGCGATGAGGGGGACAGGGAACGGGATACGCAGTATTTT. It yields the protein CSDEGDRERDTQYF.

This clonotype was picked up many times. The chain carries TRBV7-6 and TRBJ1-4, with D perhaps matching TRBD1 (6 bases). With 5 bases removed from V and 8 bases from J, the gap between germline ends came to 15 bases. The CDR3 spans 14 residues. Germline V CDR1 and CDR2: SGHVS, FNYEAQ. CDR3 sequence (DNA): TGTGCCAGCAGCCCAGGAAATAGGGGGGAAAAACTGTTTTTT. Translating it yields CASSPGNRGEKLFF.

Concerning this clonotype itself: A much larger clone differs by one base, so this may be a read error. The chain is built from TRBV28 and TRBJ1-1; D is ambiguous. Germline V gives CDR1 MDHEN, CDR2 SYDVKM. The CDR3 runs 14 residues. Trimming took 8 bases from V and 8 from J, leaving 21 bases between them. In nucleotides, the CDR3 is TGTGCCAGCGTCCCCGCAGCCCCGGCTGAAGAAGCTTTCTTT. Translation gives CASVPAAPAEEAFF.

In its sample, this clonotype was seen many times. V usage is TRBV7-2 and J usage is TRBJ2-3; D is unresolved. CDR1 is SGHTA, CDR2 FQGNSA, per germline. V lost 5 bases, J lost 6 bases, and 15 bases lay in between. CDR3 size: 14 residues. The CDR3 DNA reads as TGTGCCAGCAGCCCCTTCCCTTCTGGCGATACGCAGTATTTT. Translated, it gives CASSPFPSGDTQYF.

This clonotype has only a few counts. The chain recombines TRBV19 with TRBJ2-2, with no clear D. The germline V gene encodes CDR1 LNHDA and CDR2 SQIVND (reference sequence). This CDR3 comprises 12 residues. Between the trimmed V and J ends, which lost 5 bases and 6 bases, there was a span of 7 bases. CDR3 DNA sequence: TGTGCCAGTAGTTTCCAGCCCGGGGAGCTGTTTTTT. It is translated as CASSFQPGELFF.

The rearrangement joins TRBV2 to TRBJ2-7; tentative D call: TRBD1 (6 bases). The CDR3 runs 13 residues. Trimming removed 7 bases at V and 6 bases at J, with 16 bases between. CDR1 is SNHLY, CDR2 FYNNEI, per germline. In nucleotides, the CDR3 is TGTGCCAGCAAGGGGGACGGTTTCTCCGAGCAGTACTTC. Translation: CASKGDGFSEQYF.

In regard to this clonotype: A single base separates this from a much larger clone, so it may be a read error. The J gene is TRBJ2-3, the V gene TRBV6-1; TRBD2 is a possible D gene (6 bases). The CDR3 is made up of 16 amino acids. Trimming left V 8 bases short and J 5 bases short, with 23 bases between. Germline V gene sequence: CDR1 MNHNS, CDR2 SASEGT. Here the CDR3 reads CASDVAGTGNLDTQYF. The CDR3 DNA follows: TGTGCCAGCGATGTGGCGGGGACGGGAAATTTAGATACGCAGTATTTT.

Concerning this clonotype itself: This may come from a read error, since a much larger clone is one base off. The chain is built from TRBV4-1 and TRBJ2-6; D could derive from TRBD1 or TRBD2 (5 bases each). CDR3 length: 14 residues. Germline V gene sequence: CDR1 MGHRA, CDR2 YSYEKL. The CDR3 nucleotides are TGCGCCAGCAGCCACGGTTACGGGGCCAACGTCCTGCCTTTC. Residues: CASSHGYGANVLPF.

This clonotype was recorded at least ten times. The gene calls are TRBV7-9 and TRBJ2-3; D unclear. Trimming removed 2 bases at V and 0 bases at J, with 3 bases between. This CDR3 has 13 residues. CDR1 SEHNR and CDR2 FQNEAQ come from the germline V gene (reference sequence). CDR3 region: CASSLYSTDTQYF. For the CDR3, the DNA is TGTGCCAGCAGCTTATACAGCACAGATACGCAGTATTTT.

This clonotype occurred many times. The CDR3 DNA follows: TGTGCCAGCAGTCATGGACTCTACGAGGACACAGATACGCAGTATTTT. Its translation is CASSHGLYEDTDTQYF. V and J are TRBV2 and TRBJ2-3, with TRBD2 as a possible D gene (5 bases). The CDR3 extends over 16 amino acids. Per germline, CDR1 SNHLY and CDR2 FYNNEI. With 5 bases removed from V and 2 bases from J, the gap between germline ends came to 17 bases.

DNA for the CDR3: TGCGCCAGCAGACAAAAGGGACAGAAGGATTCACCCCTCCACTTT. Protein: CASRQKGQKDSPLHF. The chain joins TRBV23-1 to TRBJ1-6, with TRBD1 matching over 7 bases. TRBV23-1 is noted as an ORF with a role that remains uncertain. The CDR3 loop spans 15 amino acids. Trimming took 6 bases from V and 8 from J; bases not matched to a gene: 10.

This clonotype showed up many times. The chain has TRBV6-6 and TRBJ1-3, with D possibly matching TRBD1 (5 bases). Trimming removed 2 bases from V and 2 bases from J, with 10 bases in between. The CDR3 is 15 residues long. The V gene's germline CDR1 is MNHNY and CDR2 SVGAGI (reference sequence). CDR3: CASSYPPGPGNTIYF. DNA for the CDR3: TGTGCCAGCAGTTACCCGCCGGGGCCTGGAAACACCATATATTTT.

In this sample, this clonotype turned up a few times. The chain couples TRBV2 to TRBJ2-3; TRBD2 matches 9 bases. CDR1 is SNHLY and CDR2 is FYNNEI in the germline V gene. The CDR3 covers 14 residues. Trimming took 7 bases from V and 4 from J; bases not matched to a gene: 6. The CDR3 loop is CASNASGNSDTQYF. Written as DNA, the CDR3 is TGTGCCAGCAATGCTAGCGGGAATTCAGATACGCAGTATTTT.

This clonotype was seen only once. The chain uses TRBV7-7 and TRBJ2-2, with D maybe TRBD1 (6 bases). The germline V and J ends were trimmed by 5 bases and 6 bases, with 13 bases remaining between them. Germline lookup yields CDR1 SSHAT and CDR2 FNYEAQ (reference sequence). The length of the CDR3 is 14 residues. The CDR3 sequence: CASSQTGGSGELFF. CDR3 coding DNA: TGTGCCAGCAGCCAGACAGGTGGATCCGGGGAGCTGTTTTTT.

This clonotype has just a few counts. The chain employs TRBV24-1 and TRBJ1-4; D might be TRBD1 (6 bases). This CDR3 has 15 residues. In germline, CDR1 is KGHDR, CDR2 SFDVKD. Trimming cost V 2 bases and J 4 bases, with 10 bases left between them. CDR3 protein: CATSDSDRHNEKLFF. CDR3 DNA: TGTGCCACCAGTGATTCGGACAGACATAATGAAAAACTGTTTTTT.

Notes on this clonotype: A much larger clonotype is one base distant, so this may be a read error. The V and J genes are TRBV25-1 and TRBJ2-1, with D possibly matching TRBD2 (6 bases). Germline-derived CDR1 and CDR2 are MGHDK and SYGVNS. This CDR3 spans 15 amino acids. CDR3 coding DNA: TGTGCCAGCAACCTGGGACTCGACTCCTACAATCAGCAGTTCTTC. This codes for CASNLGLDSYNQQFF.

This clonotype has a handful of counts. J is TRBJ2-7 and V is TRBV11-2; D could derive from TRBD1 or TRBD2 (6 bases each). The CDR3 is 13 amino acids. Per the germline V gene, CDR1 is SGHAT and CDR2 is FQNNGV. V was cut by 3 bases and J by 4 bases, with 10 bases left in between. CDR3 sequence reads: CASSLEGGYEQYF. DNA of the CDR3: TGTGCCAGCAGCTTGGAAGGGGGGTACGAGCAGTACTTC.